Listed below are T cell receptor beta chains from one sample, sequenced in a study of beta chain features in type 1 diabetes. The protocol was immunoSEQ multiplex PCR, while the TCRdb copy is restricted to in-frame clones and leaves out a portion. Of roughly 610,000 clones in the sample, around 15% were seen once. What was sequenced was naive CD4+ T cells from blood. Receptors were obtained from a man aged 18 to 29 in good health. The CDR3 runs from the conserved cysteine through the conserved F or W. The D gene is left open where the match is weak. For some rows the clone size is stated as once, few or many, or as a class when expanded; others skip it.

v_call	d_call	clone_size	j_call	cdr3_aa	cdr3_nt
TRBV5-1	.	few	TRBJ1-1	CASSSRALNTEAFF	TGCGCCAGCAGCTCGAGAGCCCTGAACACTGAAGCTTTCTTT
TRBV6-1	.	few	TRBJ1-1	CASTHMNTEAFF	TGTGCCAGTACCCACATGAACACTGAAGCTTTCTTT
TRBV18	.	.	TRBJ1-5	CASSPGVLGNQPQHF	TGTGCCAGCTCACCAGGGGTTTTGGGCAATCAGCCCCAGCATTTT
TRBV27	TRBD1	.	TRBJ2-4	CASSAPGTGVAKNIQYF	TGTGCCAGCAGTGCACCCGGGACAGGGGTAGCCAAAAACATTCAGTACTTC
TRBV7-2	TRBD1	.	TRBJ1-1	CASSVDRGNTEAFF	TGTGCCAGCAGCGTGGACAGGGGTAACACTGAAGCTTTCTTT
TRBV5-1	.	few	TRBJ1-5	CASSLDGNSNQPQHF	TGCGCCAGCAGCTTGGACGGGAATAGCAATCAGCCCCAGCATTTT
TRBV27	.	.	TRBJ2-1	CASSLWAGGTLTYNEQFF	TGTGCCAGCAGTTTATGGGCTGGGGGGACATTGACCTACAATGAGCAGTTCTTC
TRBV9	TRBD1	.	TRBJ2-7	CASSVTPGTRGNEQYF	TGTGCCAGCAGCGTAACGCCCGGGACCAGGGGGAACGAGCAGTACTTC
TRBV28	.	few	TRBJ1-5	CASSDMGGNQPQHF	TGTGCCAGCAGCGACATGGGGGGTAATCAGCCCCAGCATTTT
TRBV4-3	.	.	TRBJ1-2	CASSLQGSYGYTF	TGCGCCAGCAGCCTACAGGGATCCTATGGCTACACCTTC
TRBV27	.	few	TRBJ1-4	CASSFRGATNEKLFF	TGTGCCAGCAGTTTCAGGGGAGCTACTAATGAAAAACTGTTTTTT
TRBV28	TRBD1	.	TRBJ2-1	CASSLGSRQGVYNEQFF	TGTGCCAGCAGTTTAGGATCCCGACAGGGGGTCTACAATGAGCAGTTCTTC
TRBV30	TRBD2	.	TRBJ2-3	CAWSLRLADTDTQYF	TGTGCCTGGAGCCTTAGACTAGCGGACACAGATACGCAGTATTTT
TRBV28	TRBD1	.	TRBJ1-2	CATHRPRDSVRGYTF	TGTGCCACCCACAGGCCCCGGGACAGCGTGCGGGGCTACACCTTC
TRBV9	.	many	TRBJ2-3	CASSRGDTQYF	TGTGCCAGCAGCAGGGGAGATACGCAGTATTTT
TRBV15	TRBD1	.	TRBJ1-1	CATSREGLDRALNTEAFF	TGTGCCACCAGCAGAGAGGGTTTGGACAGGGCTTTGAACACTGAAGCTTTCTTT
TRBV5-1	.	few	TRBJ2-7	CASSLQGSYEQYF	TGCGCCAGCAGCTTGCAGGGGTCCTACGAGCAGTACTTC
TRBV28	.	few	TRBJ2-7	CASSEQYEQYF	TGTGCCAGCAGTGAACAGTACGAGCAGTACTTC
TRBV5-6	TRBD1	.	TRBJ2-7	CASSRRQGVYYEQYF	TGTGCCAGCAGCCGGCGACAGGGGGTGTACTACGAGCAGTACTTC
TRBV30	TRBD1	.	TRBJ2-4	CAWSAGQGGNIQYF	TGTGCCTGGAGCGCGGGACAGGGGGGAAACATTCAGTACTTC
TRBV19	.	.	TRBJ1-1	CASSSGAMNTEAFF	TGTGCCAGTAGTTCCGGGGCCATGAACACTGAAGCTTTCTTT
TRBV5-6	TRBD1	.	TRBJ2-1	CASTRRWDSYNEQFF	TGTGCCAGCACCAGGAGGTGGGACAGCTACAATGAGCAGTTCTTC
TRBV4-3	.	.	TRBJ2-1	CASSQAGIYNEQFF	TGCGCCAGCAGCCAAGCGGGGATCTACAATGAGCAGTTCTTC
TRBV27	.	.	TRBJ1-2	CASSISGRRGFGYTF	TGTGCCAGCAGTATATCAGGGAGGAGGGGCTTTGGCTACACCTTC
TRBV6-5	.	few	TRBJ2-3	CASSYSGPYTQYF	TGTGCCAGCAGTTACTCCGGGCCCTATACGCAGTATTTT
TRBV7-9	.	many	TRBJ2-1	CASSPSAYNEQFF	TGTGCCAGCAGCCCATCAGCCTACAATGAGCAGTTCTTC
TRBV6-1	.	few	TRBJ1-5	CASSDGAGQPQHF	TGTGCCAGCAGTGACGGCGCCGGGCAGCCCCAGCATTTT
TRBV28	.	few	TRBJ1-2	CASSLRYGYTF	TGTGCCAGCAGTTTACGGTACGGCTACACCTTC
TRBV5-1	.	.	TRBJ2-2	CASSSQGGTTNTGELFF	TGCGCCAGCAGCTCCCAAGGTGGGACAACAAACACCGGGGAGCTGTTTTTT
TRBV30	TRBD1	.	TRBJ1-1	CAWTPMDRGDTEAFF	TGTGCCTGGACCCCCATGGACAGGGGTGACACTGAAGCTTTCTTT
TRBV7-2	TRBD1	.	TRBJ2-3	CASTKDRGADTQYF	TGTGCCAGCACCAAAGACAGGGGCGCAGATACGCAGTATTTT
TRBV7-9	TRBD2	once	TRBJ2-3	CASSSGTSGSTDTQYF	TGTGCCAGCAGCTCTGGGACTAGCGGGAGCACAGATACGCAGTATTTT
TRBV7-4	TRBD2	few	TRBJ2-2	CASSRTSGRAPAGELFF	TGTGCCAGCAGCCGGACTAGCGGGAGGGCCCCGGCTGGGGAGCTGTTTTTT
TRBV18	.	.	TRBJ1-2	CASSPPGRGRDVSGYTF	TGTGCCAGCTCACCACCGGGCAGGGGCAGGGATGTGTCTGGCTACACCTTC
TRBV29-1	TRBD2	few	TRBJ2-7	CSVSPGGQTYEQYF	TGCAGCGTTTCCCCGGGAGGGCAGACCTACGAGCAGTACTTC
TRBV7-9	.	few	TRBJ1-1	CASSSPGGVEAFF	TGTGCCAGCAGCTCCCCCGGGGGGGTTGAAGCTTTCTTT
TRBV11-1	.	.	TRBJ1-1	CASTPAPGTEAFF	TGTGCCAGCACTCCAGCCCCGGGCACTGAAGCTTTCTTT
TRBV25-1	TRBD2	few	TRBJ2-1	CASGGTSGRREQFF	TGTGCCAGCGGGGGGACTAGCGGGAGACGTGAGCAGTTCTTC
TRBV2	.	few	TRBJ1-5	CASSPGPFSNQPQHF	TGTGCCAGCAGCCCCGGTCCGTTTAGCAATCAGCCCCAGCATTTT
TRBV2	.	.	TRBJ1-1	CASSEQGLNTEAFF	TGTGCCAGCAGTGAACAAGGGCTGAACACTGAAGCTTTCTTT
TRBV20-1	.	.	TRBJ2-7	CSASSYEQYF	TGCAGTGCTAGTTCCTACGAGCAGTACTTC
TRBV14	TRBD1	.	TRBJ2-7	CASSQVPDRVGYEQYF	TGTGCCAGCAGCCAAGTCCCGGACAGGGTTGGATACGAGCAGTACTTC
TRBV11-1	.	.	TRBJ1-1	CASRGVGTQDWTEAFF	TGTGCCAGCAGGGGGGTCGGGACACAAGACTGGACTGAAGCTTTCTTT
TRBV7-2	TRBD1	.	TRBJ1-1	CASSLGSGRGHNRTKAFF	TGTGCCAGCAGCTTAGGCTCGGGGAGGGGGCACAATCGGACGAAAGCTTTCTTT
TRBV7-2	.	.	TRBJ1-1	CASSLDFRRYNTEAFF	TGTGCCAGCAGCTTAGATTTCCGCAGGTATAACACTGAAGCTTTCTTT
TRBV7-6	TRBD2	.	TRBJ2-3	CASSFGLAGDTQYF	TGTGCCAGCAGCTTTGGACTAGCCGGTGATACGCAGTATTTT
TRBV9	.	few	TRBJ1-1	CASSRIRGGRTEAFF	TGTGCCAGCAGCCGCATACGGGGGGGAAGGACTGAAGCTTTCTTT
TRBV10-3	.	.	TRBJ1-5	CAISDTYSNQPQHF	TGTGCCATCAGTGACACCTATAGCAATCAGCCCCAGCATTTT
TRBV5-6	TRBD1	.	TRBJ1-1	CASSFSRGLTEAFF	TGTGCCAGCAGCTTTAGTAGGGGGCTCACTGAAGCTTTCTTT
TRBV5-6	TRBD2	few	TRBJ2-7	CASSLTATSGTYEQYF	TGTGCCAGCAGCTTGACGGCGACTAGCGGGACCTACGAGCAGTACTTC
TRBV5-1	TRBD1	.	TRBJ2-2	CASHDGQVHTGELFF	TGCGCCAGCCACGACGGACAGGTCCACACCGGGGAGCTGTTTTTT
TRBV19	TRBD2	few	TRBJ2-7	CASQSGRAGGDEQYF	TGTGCCAGTCAGAGCGGGAGGGCCGGGGGCGACGAGCAGTACTTC
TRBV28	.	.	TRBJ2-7	CASSITHRVTYEQYF	TGTGCCAGCAGCATTACACACCGAGTTACCTACGAGCAGTACTTC
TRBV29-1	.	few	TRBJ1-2	CSVEHRVDYGYTF	TGCAGCGTTGAGCACAGGGTGGACTATGGCTACACCTTC